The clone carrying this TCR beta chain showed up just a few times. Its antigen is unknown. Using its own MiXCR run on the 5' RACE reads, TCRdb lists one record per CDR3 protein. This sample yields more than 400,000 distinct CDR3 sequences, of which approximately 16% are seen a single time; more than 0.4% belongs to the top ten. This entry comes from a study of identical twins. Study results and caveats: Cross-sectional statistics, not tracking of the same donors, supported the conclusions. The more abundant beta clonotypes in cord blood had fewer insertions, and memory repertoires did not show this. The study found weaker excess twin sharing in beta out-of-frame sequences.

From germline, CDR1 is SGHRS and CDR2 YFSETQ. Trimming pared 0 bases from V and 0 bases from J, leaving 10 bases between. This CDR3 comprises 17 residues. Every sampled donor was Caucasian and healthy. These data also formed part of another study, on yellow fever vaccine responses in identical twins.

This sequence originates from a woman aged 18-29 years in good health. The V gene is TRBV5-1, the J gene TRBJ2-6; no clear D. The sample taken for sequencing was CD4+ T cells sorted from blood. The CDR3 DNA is TGCGCCAGCAGCTTGGGGGTCCAAGGCTCTGGGGCCAACGTCCTGACTTTC. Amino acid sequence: CASSLGVQGSGANVLTF. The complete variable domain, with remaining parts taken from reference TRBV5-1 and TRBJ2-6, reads KAGVTQTPRYLIKTRGQQVTLSCSPISGHRSVSWYQQTPGQGLQFLFEYFSETQRNKGNFPGRFSGRQFSNSRSEMNVSTLELGDSALYLCASSLGVQGSGANVLTFGAGSRLTVL.